This entry concerns a single T cell receptor beta chain. The sample holds one count of this clone. Its recognized antigen is unknown. No base quality information exists; no much larger clone differs at one position. This entry comes from a study of OX40 agonist ivuxolimab in advanced cancers. Study-wide context: Ivuxolimab, which targeted the costimulatory receptor OX40 (CD134), was an agonistic, fully human IgG2 monoclonal antibody. Intravenous ivuxolimab was administered to patients every 2 weeks at six dose levels: 0.01, 0.1, 0.3, 1.5, 3 and 10 mg/kg. Of the approximately 50 dose-escalation patients, hepatocellular carcinoma was present in 19, melanoma in around 15, renal cell carcinoma in 9 and head and neck cancer in 9. A male proportion of 82.7% and a mean age of approximately 62 years, ranging from 23 to 79, were recorded for the dose-escalation cohort. Prior anti-PD-1, anti-PD-L1 or anti-CTLA-4 therapy was permitted, and checkpoint inhibitors had been received by about 44% of dose-escalation patients. Partial responses occurred in three dose-escalation patients: two with cutaneous melanoma and one with hepatocellular carcinoma. The point of sequencing TCRbeta in the periphery was to test whether ivuxolimab changed TCR sequence diversity and drove clonal T-cell expansion. The monotherapy dose-escalation portion (N ≈ 50 patients) of the phase I ivuxolimab trial is reported in the paper.

To sequence the TCRbeta CDR3 region, genomic DNA was isolated from the sorted cells. The immunoSEQ Assay was used for sequencing of TCRbeta CDR3 regions. Imported from immuneACCESS, the table was reduced by TCRdb to in-frame sequences with V and J called. These copies leave out some clones; in studies compared against another copy, an unresolved V gene accounts for under half, and the cause of the remainder is not known. The sample has 50,000 to 80,000 clones on record, 84% of them singletons. About 2.2% of the sample is taken by the ten largest. Trimming takes 5 bases off V and 4 bases off J; junction bases not matched to a gene: 12. Looking up the germline V gene yields CDR1 SGHVS and CDR2 FNYEAQ. The CDR3 runs 16 amino acids, cysteine and phenylalanine included. This entry keeps only the CDR3 DNA: 48 bases, framed from base 1. Patients with autoimmune disease history or receiving systemic immunosuppression were excluded from the trial. Peripheral blood for TCR sequencing was collected from all dose cohorts at baseline, on cycle 4 day 1, and on cycle 7 day 1. The samples were taken from a phase I, first-in-human, multicenter, open-label dose-escalation trial of ivuxolimab. Adults with locally advanced or metastatic head and neck squamous cell, hepatocellular, melanoma or renal cell carcinoma were enrolled in the trial. Before TCR sequencing, CD4+ T cells and CD8+ T cells were sorted from peripheral blood as separate populations.

Paper-wide results and their limitations: On average, CD8+ T cells showed more expanded clones than CD4+ T cells after ivuxolimab. Low levels of normalized T-cell clonal expansion were also seen in some nonresponding patients. Partial responders in the 0.1-3.0 mg/kg groups had among the lowest normalized peripheral clonal expansion, especially among CD8+ T cells. The antigen specificity of the peripheral T cells that underwent clonal expansion was not determined. At doses of 0.1 to 3.0 mg/kg, clonal expansion of both CD4+ and CD8+ T cells in blood was seen between baseline and week 6.

The chain couples TRBV7-6 to TRBJ2-3, and TRBD2 aligns with 7 junction nucleotides. The receptor comes from an adult with an advanced solid tumor such as melanoma, head and neck, liver or kidney cancer. The sample in question was CD4+ or CD8+ T cells sorted from blood, obtained in a trial of the OX40 agonist ivuxolimab. DNA sequence: TGTGCCAGCAGCGCCTCGCGGCAGACTAGCTCAGATACGCAGTATTTT. The encoded protein is CASSASRQTSSDTQYF. With all but the CDR3 taken from the reference TRBV7-6 and TRBJ2-3 genes, the full variable domain is: GAGVSQSPRYKVTKRGQDVALRCDPISGHVSLYWYRQALGQGPEFLTYFNYEAQQDKSGLPNDRFSAERPEGSISTLTIQRTEQRDSAMYRCASSASRQTSSDTQYFGPGTRLTVL.